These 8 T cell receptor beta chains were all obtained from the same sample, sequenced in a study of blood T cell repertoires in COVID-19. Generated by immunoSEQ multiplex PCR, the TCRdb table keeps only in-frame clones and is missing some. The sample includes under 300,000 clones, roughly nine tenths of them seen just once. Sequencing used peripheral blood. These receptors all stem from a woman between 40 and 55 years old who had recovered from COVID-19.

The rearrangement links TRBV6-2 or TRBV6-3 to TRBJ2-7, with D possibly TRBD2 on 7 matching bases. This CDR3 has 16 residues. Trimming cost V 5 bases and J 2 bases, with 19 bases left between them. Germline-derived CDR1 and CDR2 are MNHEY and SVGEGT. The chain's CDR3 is CASSGQGREWPYEQYV. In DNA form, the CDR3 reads TGTGCCAGCAGTGGCCAGGGGCGGGAGTGGCCCTACGAGCAGTACGTC.

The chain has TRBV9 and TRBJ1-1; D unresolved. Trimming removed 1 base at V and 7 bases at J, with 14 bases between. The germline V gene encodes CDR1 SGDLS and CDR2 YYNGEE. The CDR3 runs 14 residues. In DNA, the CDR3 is TGTGCCAGCAGCGTAAAACCAGATCGGGTTGAAGCTTTCTTT. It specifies CASSVKPDRVEAFF.

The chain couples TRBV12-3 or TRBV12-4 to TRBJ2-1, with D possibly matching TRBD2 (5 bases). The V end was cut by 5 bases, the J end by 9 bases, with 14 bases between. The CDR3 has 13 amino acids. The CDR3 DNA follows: TGTGCCAGCAGTCCGGACTCCTTCGGTGAGCAGTTCTTC. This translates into CASSPDSFGEQFF.

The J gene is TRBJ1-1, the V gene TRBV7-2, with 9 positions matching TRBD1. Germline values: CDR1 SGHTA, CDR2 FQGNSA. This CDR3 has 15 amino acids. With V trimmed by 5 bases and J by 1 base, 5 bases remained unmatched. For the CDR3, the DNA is TGTGCCAGCAGCGCTCGGACAGGGGAGAACACTGAAGCTTTCTTT. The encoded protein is CASSARTGENTEAFF.

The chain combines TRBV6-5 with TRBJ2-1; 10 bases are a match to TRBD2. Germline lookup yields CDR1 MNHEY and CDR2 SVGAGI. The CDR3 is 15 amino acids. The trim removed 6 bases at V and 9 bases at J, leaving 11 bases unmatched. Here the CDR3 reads CASRDLAGAEIEQFF. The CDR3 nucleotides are TGTGCCAGCAGGGATCTAGCGGGAGCGGAAATTGAGCAGTTCTTC.

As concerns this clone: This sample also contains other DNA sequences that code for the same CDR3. DNA of the CDR3: TGTGCCAGTAGTATTGACAGCTACAATGAGCAGTTCTTC. Its protein is CASSIDSYNEQFF. V and J are TRBV19 and TRBJ2-1; a weak D match, TRBD1 (5 bases). The V gene's germline CDR1 is LNHDA and CDR2 SQIVND (reference sequence). The V gene lost 3 bases and the J gene lost 3 bases, with 6 bases spanning the gap. This CDR3 comprises 13 residues.

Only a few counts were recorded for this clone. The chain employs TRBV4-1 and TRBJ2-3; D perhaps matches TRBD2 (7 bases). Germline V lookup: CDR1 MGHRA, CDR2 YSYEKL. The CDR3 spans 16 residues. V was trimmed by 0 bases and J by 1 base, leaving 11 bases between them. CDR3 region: CASSQEGGAGTDTQYF. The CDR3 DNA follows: TGCGCCAGCAGCCAAGAAGGGGGGGCCGGCACAGATACGCAGTATTTT.

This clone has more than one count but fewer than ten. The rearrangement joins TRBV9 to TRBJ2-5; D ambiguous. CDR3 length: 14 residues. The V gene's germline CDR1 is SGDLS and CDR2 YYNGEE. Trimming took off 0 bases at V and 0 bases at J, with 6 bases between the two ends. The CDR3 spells CASSVGHNQETQYF. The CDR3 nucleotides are TGTGCCAGCAGCGTAGGGCACAACCAAGAGACCCAGTACTTC.